Following are 24 T cell receptor beta chains from one sample sequenced in a study of T cell repertoires in cytomegalovirus infection. TCRdb re-derived calls from the reads in MiXCR, one entry per CDR3 protein. This sample carries about 110,000 distinct CDR3 sequences, 10% of them seen once, and the ten largest clones take around 33%. Their specific antigens are unknown. The specimen was PBMCs, sequenced either directly or after in vitro stimulation (not recorded which). These receptors were obtained from a human donor in good health (CMV status not recorded). Some clones in this sample may be carry-over from other donors' samples.

The chain joins TRBV4-3 to TRBJ1-4; TRBD1 matches at 7 bases. V was pared by 1 base and J by 7 bases, with 9 bases of the junction left unmatched. CDR1 and CDR2 (germline): LGHNA, YSLEER. This CDR3 has 16 residues. CDR3 nucleotide sequence: TGCGCCAGCAGCCAAGGGGCGACAGGGCAGGGTGAAAAACTGTTTTTT. Residues: CASSQGATGQGEKLFF.

This clonotype was counted many times. V gene TRBV20-1 combines with J gene TRBJ2-7; D remains unclear. Germline CDR1 DFQATT, CDR2 SNEGSKA (reference sequence). The CDR3 is 13 amino acids. Trimming pared 5 bases from V and 1 base from J, leaving 12 bases between. This CDR3 reads CSARDPNSYEQYV. CDR3 in DNA: TGCAGTGCTCGCGACCCTAATTCCTACGAGCAGTACGTC.

At least ten counts were recorded for this clonotype. This sequence joins TRBV6-1 and TRBJ2-7; D is perhaps TRBD1 (6 bases). The germline V and J ends were trimmed by 1 base and 5 bases, with 12 bases remaining between them. The CDR3 runs 14 residues. Germline CDR1 is MNHNS and CDR2 is SASEGT. CDR3 sequence reads: CASSEGQGNHEQYF. For the CDR3, the DNA is TGTGCCAGCAGTGAAGGCCAGGGGAACCACGAGCAGTACTTC.

This clonotype has ten or more counts. The genes are TRBV20-1 and TRBJ2-3, with 8 positions matching TRBD2. The CDR3 runs 15 residues. Trimming at V came to 2 bases and at J to 0 bases, leaving 4 bases not matched to a gene. Germline V CDR1 and CDR2: DFQATT, SNEGSKA (reference sequence). The CDR3 DNA reads TGCAGTGCTAGACCCGGACTAGCAAGCACAGATACGCAGTATTTT. Its protein product is CSARPGLASTDTQYF.

This clonotype was observed at least ten times. The CDR3 loop is CSARRLAGIQETQYF. The CDR3 DNA reads TGCAGTGCTAGACGGCTAGCGGGGATCCAAGAGACCCAGTACTTC. The rearrangement uses TRBV20-1 and TRBJ2-5, with 9 bases matching TRBD2. J lost 1 base, V lost 2 bases, and 5 bases had no gene match. CDR1 is DFQATT, CDR2 SNEGSKA, per germline (reference sequence). The CDR3 has 15 residues.

This clonotype has a count of ten or more. This chain uses TRBV6-1 with TRBJ2-1; D possibly uses TRBD1 or TRBD2 (5 bases each). Trimming left V 7 bases short and J 7 bases short, with 17 bases between. Germline values: CDR1 MNHNS, CDR2 SASEGT. This CDR3 spans 14 amino acids. The CDR3 bases are TGTGCCAGCACCCGGAACCAATGGGGGAATGAGCAGTTCTTC. Amino acids: CASTRNQWGNEQFF.

The table lists this clonotype with many counts. The V call is TRBV7-2, the J call TRBJ1-1; D is possibly TRBD1 (6 bases). The germline CDR1 and CDR2 sequences are SGHTA and FQGNSA. CDR3 size: 14 residues. V gave up 3 bases and J gave up 1 base, with 9 bases separating them. This chain's CDR3 is CASSFGQTNTEAFF. Written as DNA, the CDR3 is TGTGCCAGCAGCTTTGGACAGACGAACACTGAAGCTTTCTTT.

The chain has TRBV29-1 and TRBJ1-6, with 9 positions matching TRBD1. The V and J ends lost 6 bases and 8 bases, in that order; junction bases with no gene match: 5. Germline values: CDR1 SQVTM, CDR2 ANQGSEA. The CDR3 is 13 residues long. CDR3 DNA sequence: TGCAGCGTGACCCGGGACAGGGATTCACCCCTCCACTTT. The encoded protein is CSVTRDRDSPLHF.

Many counts were recorded for this clonotype. The rearrangement links TRBV4-3 to TRBJ2-3; perhaps TRBD2 as D (6 bases). V dropped 0 bases and J dropped 5 bases, with 15 bases sitting between them. Germline V lookup: CDR1 LGHNA, CDR2 YSLEER. This CDR3 contains 16 residues. The CDR3 loop is CASSQDPGRSVDTQYF. The CDR3 coding sequence is TGCGCCAGCAGCCAAGATCCCGGGAGATCCGTAGATACGCAGTATTTT.

This clonotype was seen ten or more times. The V call is TRBV29-1, the J call TRBJ1-5; tentatively, D is TRBD1 (6 bases). Trimming removed 5 bases from V and 5 bases from J, with 16 bases in between. The CDR3 covers 14 residues. In germline, CDR1 is SQVTM, CDR2 ANQGSEA. The CDR3 spells CSVLGAGDHQPQHF. The CDR3 DNA follows: TGCAGCGTTCTGGGGGCAGGGGATCATCAGCCCCAGCATTTT.

The chain is built from TRBV6-1 and TRBJ2-1; 8 bases are a match to TRBD2. The V segment lost 5 bases and the J segment 10 bases; nucleotides outside the gene matches: 13. The length of the CDR3 is 15 residues. Germline values: CDR1 MNHNS, CDR2 SASEGT. The CDR3 region is CASSYKAGGSGEQFF. The CDR3 DNA follows: TGTGCCAGCAGTTACAAGGCGGGAGGATCGGGGGAGCAGTTCTTC.

The chain couples TRBV7-2 to TRBJ1-6, with D hard to call. The CDR3 runs 15 residues. Germline-derived CDR1 and CDR2 are SGHTA and FQGNSA. The V end was cut by 0 bases, the J end by 10 bases, with 13 bases between. The CDR3 coding sequence is TGTGCCAGCAGCTTAGCACCTGGGGTGAAATCACCCCTCCACTTT. Protein: CASSLAPGVKSPLHF.

V usage is TRBV7-9 and J usage is TRBJ2-1, with D maybe TRBD2 (5 bases). Germline V gives CDR1 SEHNR, CDR2 FQNEAQ (reference sequence). There are 14 residues in the CDR3. V was cut by 10 bases and J by 0 bases, with 13 bases left in between. The CDR3, as DNA: TGTGCCATAAATAGCGTCAGCTCCTACAATGAGCAGTTCTTC. Its protein product is CAINSVSSYNEQFF.

This clonotype was found a few times. The chain carries TRBV7-9 and TRBJ2-3, with no clear D. Germline V CDR1 and CDR2: SEHNR, FQNEAQ (reference sequence). CDR3 length: 15 amino acids. V lost 5 bases to trimming and J lost 4 bases, with 16 bases between them. Written as DNA, the CDR3 is TGTGCCAGCAGCGGATTTCCAAAGCTATCAGATACGCAGTATTTT. Protein sequence: CASSGFPKLSDTQYF. The full variable domain, its missing parts supplied by reference TRBV7-9 and TRBJ2-3, is DTGVSQNPRHKITKRGQNVTFRCDPISEHNRLYWYRQTLGQGPEFLTYFQNEAQLEKSRLLSDRFSAERPKGSFSTLEIQRTEQGDSAMYLCASSGFPKLSDTQYFGPGTRLTVL.

This clonotype was seen more than once but under ten times. The V call is TRBV20-1, the J call TRBJ1-1; 12 nucleotides align to TRBD1. The CDR3 covers 15 residues. Germline lookup yields CDR1 DFQATT and CDR2 SNEGSKA (reference sequence). With 6 bases clipped from V and 0 bases from J, the junction kept 5 bases outside the gene matches. The CDR3 reads CSARDRGQMNTEAFF. Written as DNA, the CDR3 is TGCAGTGCCCGGGACAGGGGGCAAATGAACACTGAAGCTTTCTTT.

To note about this clonotype: A read error is possible here, since a much larger clone lies one base away. The chain is built from TRBV28 and TRBJ2-7, with 12 bases fitting TRBD2. The CDR3 consists of 17 residues. Germline CDR1 reads MDHEN; CDR2 reads SYDVKM. The CDR3, as DNA: TGTGGCAGCTCTTCCCCTGCGACTAGCGGGAGCTTCAACGAGCAGTACTTC. It translates to CGSSSPATSGSFNEQYF.

This clonotype has just a few counts. The chain links TRBV6-2 or TRBV6-3 to TRBJ2-3; possible D gene TRBD2, 6 bases. The V and J ends lost 5 bases and 2 bases respectively, with 14 bases between them. CDR1 and CDR2 from the germline V gene are MNHEY and SVGEGT. This CDR3 region has 15 residues. For the CDR3, the DNA is TGTGCCAGCAGTCCCCTGGGGGGAAACACAGATACGCAGTATTTT. Translated, it gives CASSPLGGNTDTQYF.

This clonotype was observed a few times. The chain recombines TRBV7-3 with TRBJ1-1; 8 bases fit TRBD1. The CDR3 consists of 14 residues. Germline V CDR1 and CDR2: SGHTA, FQGTGA. J was trimmed by 6 bases and V by 4 bases; bases with no gene match: 7. The CDR3 DNA is TGTGCCAGCAGCTACGGACAGGGTCGGGCTGAAGCTTTCTTT. It yields the protein CASSYGQGRAEAFF.

In this sample, this clonotype turned up a few times. This chain uses TRBV20-1 with TRBJ2-6; D not resolved. Germline CDR1 is DFQATT and CDR2 is SNEGSKA (reference sequence). The CDR3 extends over 12 amino acids. V was shortened by 7 bases and J by 0 bases, with 4 bases between the two germline ends. The CDR3 DNA follows: TGCAGTGTCTCCTCTGGGGCCAACGTCCTGACTTTC. It codes for CSVSSGANVLTF.

This chain joins TRBV24-1 and TRBJ2-5; perhaps TRBD1 as D (6 bases). Per germline, CDR1 KGHDR and CDR2 SFDVKD. This CDR3 spans 13 amino acids. V lost 4 bases and J 9 bases, leaving 14 bases between the germline ends. The CDR3 sequence: CATSDPNEGAQYF. The CDR3 bases are TGTGCCACCAGTGACCCAAACGAGGGGGCCCAGTACTTC.

This clonotype was recorded at least ten times. This chain uses TRBV10-1 with TRBJ1-4; no reliable D call. The CDR3 length is 13 residues. Germline-derived CDR1 and CDR2 are WNHNN and SYGVQD (reference sequence). The V gene lost 3 bases and the J gene lost 8 bases, with 10 bases spanning the gap. CDR3 sequence (DNA): TGCGCCAGCAGTGAAAGTCCGGGAGAAAAACTGTTTTTT. Its translation: CASSESPGEKLFF.

This clonotype appeared many times. V usage is TRBV7-2 and J usage is TRBJ2-3; D is unresolved. Germline CDR1 and CDR2: SGHTA and FQGNSA. CDR3 length: 12 residues. Trimming pared 4 bases from V and 3 bases from J, leaving 5 bases between. The CDR3 region is CASSSTTDTQYF. The CDR3 bases are TGTGCCAGCAGCTCAACTACAGATACGCAGTATTTT.

This clonotype appeared a few times. The V and J genes are TRBV25-1 and TRBJ1-1; no definite D call. Trimming removed 1 base at V and 0 bases at J, with 9 bases between. Germline CDR1 MGHDK, CDR2 SYGVNS. The CDR3 is 15 amino acids. The CDR3 loop reads CASSESSTVNTEAFF. Here the CDR3 DNA reads TGTGCCAGCAGTGAATCCTCGACTGTGAACACTGAAGCTTTCTTT.

The chain uses TRBV3-1 and TRBJ2-1; 8 bases fit TRBD2. J gave up 14 bases and V 0 bases, and 9 bases lay outside the gene matches. Germline V lookup: CDR1 LGHDT, CDR2 YNNKEL (reference sequence). The CDR3 sequence is 14 residues long. CDR3 amino acids: CASSQDREGLREFF. The CDR3 bases are TGTGCCAGCAGCCAAGATCGGGAGGGCCTCCGAGAGTTCTTC.